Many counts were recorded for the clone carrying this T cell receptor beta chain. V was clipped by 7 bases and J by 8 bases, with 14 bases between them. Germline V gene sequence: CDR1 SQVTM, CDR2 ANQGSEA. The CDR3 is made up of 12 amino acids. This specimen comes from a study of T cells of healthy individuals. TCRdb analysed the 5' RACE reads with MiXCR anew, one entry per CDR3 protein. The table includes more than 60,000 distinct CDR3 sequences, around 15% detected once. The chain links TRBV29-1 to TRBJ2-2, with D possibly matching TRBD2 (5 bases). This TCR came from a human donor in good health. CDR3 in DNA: TGCAGCGCCCGGACCCCGGGGGGGGAGCTGTTTTTT. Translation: CSARTPGGELFF.